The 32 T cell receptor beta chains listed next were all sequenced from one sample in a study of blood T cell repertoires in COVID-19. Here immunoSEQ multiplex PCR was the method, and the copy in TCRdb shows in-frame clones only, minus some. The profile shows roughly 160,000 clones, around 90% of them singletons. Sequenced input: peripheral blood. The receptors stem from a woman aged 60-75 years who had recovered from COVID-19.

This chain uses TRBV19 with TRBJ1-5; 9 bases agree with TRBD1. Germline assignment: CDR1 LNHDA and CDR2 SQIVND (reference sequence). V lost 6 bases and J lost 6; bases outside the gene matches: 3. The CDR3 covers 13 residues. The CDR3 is CASSDRGGQPQHF. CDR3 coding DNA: TGTGCCAGTAGCGACAGGGGGGGTCAGCCCCAGCATTTT.

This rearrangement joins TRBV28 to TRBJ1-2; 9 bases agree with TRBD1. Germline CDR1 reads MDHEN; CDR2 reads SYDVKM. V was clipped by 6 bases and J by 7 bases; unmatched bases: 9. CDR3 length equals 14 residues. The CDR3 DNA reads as TGTGCCAGCAGCTTCTCCGGGACAGGGTTTGGCTACACCTTC. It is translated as CASSFSGTGFGYTF.

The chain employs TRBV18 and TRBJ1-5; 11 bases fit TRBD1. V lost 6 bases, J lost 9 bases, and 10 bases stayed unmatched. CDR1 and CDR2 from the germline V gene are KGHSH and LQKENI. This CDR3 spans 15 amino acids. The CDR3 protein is CASSPGQGGIGPQHF. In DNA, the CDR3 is TGTGCCAGCTCGCCGGGACAGGGGGGGATTGGGCCCCAGCATTTT.

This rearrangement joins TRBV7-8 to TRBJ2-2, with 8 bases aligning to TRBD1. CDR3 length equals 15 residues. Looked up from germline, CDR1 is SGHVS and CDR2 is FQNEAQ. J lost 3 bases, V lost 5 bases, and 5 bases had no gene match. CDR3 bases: TGTGCCAGCAGCCCCAGACAGGGGTACACCGGGGAGCTGTTTTTT. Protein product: CASSPRQGYTGELFF. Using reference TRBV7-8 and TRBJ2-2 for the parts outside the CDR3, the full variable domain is GAGVSQSPRYKVAKRGQDVALRCDPISGHVSLFWYQQALGQGPEFLTYFQNEAQLDKSGLPSDRFFAERPEGSVSTLKIQRTQQEDSAVYLCASSPRQGYTGELFFGEGSRLTVL.

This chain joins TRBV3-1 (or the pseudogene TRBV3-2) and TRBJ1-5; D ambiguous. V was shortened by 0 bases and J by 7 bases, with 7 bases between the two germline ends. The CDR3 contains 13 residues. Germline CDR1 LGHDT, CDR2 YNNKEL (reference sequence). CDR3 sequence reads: CASSQDAVQPQHF. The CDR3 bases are TGTGCCAGCAGCCAAGATGCAGTACAGCCCCAGCATTTT.

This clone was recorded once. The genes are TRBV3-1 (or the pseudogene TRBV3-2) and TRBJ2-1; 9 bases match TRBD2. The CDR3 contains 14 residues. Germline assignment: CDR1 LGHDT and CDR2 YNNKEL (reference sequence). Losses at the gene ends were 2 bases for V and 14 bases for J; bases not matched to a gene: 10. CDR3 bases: TGTGCCAGCAGCCAAAACTTAGCGGGGGCGGGGGAGTTCTTC. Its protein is CASSQNLAGAGEFF.

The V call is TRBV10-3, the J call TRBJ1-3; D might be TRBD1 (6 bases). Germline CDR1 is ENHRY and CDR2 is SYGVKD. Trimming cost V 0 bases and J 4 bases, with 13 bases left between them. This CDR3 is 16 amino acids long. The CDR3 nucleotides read TGTGCCATCAGTGAGTCGGCGGGGGCAGCAGGAAACACCATATATTTT. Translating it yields CAISESAGAAGNTIYF.

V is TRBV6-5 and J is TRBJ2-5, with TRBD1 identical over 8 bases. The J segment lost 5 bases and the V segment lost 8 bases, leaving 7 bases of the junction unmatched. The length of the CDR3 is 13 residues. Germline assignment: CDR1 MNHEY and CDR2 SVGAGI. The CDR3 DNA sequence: TGTGCCAGCCGCAGGGGGCGCGATGAGACCCAGTACTTC. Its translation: CASRRGRDETQYF.

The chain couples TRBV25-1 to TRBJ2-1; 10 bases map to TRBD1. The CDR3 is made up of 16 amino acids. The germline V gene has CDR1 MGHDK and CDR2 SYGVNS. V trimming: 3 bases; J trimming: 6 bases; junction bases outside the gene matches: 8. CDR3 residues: CASSDPRTGGFNEQFF. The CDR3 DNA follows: TGTGCCAGCAGTGATCCTCGGACAGGGGGGTTCAATGAGCAGTTCTTC.

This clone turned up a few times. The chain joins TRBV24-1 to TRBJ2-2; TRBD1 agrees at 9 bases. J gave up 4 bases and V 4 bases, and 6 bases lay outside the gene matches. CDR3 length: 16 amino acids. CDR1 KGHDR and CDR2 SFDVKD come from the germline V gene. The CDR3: CATSDSGTGITGELFF. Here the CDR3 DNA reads TGTGCCACCAGTGACTCCGGGACAGGGATCACCGGGGAGCTGTTTTTT.

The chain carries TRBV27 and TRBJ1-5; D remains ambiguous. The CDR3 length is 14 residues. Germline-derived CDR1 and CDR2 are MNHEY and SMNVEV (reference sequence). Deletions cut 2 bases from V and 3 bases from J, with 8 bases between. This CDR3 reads CASSLTGFNQPQHF. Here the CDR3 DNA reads TGTGCCAGCAGTTTAACGGGTTTCAATCAGCCCCAGCATTTT.

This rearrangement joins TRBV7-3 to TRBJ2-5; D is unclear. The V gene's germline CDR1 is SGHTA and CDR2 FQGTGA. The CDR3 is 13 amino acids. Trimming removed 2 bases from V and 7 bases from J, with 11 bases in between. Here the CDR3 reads CASSLDGPGTQYF. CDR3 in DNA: TGTGCCAGCAGCTTAGATGGCCCAGGGACCCAGTACTTC.

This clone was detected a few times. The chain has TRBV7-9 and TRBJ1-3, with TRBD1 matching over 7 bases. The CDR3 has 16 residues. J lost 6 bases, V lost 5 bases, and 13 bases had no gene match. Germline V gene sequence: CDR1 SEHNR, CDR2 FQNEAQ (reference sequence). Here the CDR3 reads CASSPFGDRIENTIYF. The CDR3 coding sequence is TGTGCCAGCAGCCCATTTGGGGACAGAATCGAAAACACCATATATTTT.

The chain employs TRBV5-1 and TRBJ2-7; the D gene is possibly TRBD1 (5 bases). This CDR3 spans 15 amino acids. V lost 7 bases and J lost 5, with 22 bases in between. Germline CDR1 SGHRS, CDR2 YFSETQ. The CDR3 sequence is CASGSPVQGSHEQYF. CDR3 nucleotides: TGCGCCAGCGGTTCCCCGGTCCAGGGAAGCCACGAGCAGTACTTC.

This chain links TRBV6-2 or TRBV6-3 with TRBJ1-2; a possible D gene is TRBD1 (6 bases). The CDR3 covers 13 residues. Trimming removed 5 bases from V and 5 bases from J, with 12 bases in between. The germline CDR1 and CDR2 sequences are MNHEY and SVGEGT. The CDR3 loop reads CASSTTGRYGYTF. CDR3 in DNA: TGTGCCAGCAGTACAACAGGGCGTTATGGCTACACCTTC.

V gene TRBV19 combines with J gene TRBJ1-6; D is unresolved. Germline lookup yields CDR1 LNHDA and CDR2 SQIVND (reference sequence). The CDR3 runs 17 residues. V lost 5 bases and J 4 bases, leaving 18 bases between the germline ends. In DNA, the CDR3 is TGTGCCAGTAGTCTCGCACACGGAGAACCTTATAATTCACCCCTCCACTTT. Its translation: CASSLAHGEPYNSPLHF.

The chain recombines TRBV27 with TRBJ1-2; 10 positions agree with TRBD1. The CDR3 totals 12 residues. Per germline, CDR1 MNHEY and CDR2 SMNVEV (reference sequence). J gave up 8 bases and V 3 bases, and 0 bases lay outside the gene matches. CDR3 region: CASSLTGGGYTF. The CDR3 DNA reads TGTGCCAGCAGTTTGACAGGGGGCGGCTACACCTTC.

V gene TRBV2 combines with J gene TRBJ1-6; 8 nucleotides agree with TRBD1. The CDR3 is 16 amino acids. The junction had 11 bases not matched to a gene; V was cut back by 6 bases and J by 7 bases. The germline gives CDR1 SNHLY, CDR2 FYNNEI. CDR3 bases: TGTGCCAGCAGATCCCGGGACAGGAGCTTCAATTCACCCCTCCACTTT. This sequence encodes CASRSRDRSFNSPLHF.

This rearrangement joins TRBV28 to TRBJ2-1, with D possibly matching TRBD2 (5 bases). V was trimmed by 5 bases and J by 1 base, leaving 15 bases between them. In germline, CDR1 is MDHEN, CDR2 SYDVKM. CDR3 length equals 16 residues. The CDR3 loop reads CASSVRRAVSYNEQFF. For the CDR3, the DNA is TGTGCCAGCAGTGTTAGGCGGGCCGTTTCCTACAATGAGCAGTTCTTC.

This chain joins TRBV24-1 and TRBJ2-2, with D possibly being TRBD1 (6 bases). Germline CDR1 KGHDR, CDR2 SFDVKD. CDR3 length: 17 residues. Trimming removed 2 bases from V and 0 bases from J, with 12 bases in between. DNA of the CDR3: TGTGCCACCAGTGATTATCTCGACAGGTCGAACACCGGGGAGCTGTTTTTT. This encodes CATSDYLDRSNTGELFF.

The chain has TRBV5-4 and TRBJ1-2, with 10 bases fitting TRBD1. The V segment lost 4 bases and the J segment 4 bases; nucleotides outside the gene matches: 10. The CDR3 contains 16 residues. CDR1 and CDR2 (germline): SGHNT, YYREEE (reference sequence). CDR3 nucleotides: TGTGCCAGCAGCCTGGACCTGACAGGGGGCTTCTATGGCTACACCTTC. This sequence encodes CASSLDLTGGFYGYTF.

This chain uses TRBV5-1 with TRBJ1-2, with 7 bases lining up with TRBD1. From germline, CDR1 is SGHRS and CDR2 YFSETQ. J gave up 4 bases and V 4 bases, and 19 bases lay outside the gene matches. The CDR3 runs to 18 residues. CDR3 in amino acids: CASSLNADRVRKSYGYTF. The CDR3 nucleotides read TGCGCCAGCAGCCTAAACGCCGACAGGGTCAGAAAGAGCTATGGCTACACCTTC.

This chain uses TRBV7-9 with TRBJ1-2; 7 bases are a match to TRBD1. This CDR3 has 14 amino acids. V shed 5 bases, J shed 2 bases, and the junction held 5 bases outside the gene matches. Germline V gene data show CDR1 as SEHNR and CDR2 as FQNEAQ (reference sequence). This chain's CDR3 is CASSQPGQNYGYTF. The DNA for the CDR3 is TGTGCCAGCAGCCAGCCGGGACAGAACTATGGCTACACCTTC.

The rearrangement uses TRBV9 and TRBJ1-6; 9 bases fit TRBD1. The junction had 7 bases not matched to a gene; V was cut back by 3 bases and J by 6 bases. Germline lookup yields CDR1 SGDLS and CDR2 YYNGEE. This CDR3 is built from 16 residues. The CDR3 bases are TGTGCCAGCAGCGCAGCCGGGACAGGGATTAATTCACCCCTCCACTTT. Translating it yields CASSAAGTGINSPLHF.

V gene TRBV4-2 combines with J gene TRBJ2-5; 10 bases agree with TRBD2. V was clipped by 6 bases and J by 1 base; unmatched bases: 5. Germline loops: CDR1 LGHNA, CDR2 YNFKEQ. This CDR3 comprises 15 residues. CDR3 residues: CASRVSGGPQETQYF. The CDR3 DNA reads TGTGCCAGCAGGGTTAGCGGGGGGCCCCAAGAGACCCAGTACTTC.

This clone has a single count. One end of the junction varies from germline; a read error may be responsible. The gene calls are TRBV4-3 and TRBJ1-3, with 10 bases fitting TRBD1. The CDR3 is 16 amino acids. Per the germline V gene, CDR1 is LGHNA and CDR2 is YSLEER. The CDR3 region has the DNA TGCGCCAGCAGCCAAGCGACAGGGGGCTCTGGCAACACCATATATTTT. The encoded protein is CASSQATGGSGNTIYF.

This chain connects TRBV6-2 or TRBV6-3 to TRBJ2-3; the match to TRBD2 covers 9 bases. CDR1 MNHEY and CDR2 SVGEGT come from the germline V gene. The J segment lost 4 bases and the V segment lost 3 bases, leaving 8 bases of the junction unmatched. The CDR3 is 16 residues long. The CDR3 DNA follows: TGTGCCAGCAGTTATTCGGCGGGGGGGCCTTCAGATACGCAGTATTTT. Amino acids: CASSYSAGGPSDTQYF.

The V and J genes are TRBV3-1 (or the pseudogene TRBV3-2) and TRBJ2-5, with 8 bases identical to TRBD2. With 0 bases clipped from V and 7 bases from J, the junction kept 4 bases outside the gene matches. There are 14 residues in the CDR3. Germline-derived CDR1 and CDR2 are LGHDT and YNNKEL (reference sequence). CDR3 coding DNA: TGTGCCAGCAGCCAAGATACTAGCGGAGGGACCCAGTACTTC. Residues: CASSQDTSGGTQYF.

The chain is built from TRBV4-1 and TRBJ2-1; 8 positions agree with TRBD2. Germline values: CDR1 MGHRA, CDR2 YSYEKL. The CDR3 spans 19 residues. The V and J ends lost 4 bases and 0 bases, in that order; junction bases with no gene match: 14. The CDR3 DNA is TGCGCCAGCAGCCCAAGGAGCGGGGGTTCCTCCGGCTCCTACAATGAGCAGTTCTTC. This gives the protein CASSPRSGGSSGSYNEQFF.

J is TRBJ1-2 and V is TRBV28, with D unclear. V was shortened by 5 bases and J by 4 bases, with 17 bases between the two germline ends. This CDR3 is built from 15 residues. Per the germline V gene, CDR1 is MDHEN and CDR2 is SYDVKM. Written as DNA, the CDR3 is TGTGCCAGCAGTCCGTCTTTGGGCAGCAGCTATGGCTACACCTTC. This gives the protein CASSPSLGSSYGYTF.

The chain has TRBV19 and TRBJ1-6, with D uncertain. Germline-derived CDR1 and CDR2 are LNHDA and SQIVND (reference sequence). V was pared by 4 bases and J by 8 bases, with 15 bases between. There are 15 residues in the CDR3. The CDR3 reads CASSKLAGSDSPLHF. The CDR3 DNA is TGTGCCAGTAGTAAGCTGGCCGGCAGCGATTCACCCCTCCACTTT.

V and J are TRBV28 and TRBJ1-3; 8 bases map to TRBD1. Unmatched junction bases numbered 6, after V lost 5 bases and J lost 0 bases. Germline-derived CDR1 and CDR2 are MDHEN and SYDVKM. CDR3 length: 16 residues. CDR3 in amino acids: CASSPPGQVSGNTIYF. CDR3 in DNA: TGTGCCAGCAGTCCTCCGGGACAGGTCTCTGGAAACACCATATATTTT.